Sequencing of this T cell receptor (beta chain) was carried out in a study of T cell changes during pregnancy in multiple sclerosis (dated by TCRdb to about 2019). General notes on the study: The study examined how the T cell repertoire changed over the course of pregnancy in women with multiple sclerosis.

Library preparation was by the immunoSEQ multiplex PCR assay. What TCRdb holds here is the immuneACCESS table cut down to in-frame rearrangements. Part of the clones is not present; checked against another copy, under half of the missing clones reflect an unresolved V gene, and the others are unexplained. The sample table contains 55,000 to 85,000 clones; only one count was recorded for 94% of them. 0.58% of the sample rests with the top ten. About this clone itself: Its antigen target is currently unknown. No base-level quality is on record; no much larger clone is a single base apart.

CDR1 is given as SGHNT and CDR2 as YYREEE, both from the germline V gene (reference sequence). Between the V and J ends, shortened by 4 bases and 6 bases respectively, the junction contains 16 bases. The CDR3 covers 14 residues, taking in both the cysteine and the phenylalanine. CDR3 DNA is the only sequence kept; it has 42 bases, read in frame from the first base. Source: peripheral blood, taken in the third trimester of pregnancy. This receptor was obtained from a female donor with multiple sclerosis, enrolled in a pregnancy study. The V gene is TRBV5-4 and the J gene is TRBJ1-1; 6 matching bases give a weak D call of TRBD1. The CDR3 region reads CASSPGKTGPEAFF. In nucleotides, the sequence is TGTGCCAGCAGCCCCGGCAAGACAGGACCTGAAGCTTTCTTT. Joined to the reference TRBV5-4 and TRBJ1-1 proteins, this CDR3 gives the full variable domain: ETGVTQSPTHLIKTRGQQVTLRCSSQSGHNTVSWYQQALGQGPQFIFQYYREEENGRGNFPPRFSGLQFPNYSSELNVNALELDDSALYLCASSPGKTGPEAFFGQGTRLTVV.